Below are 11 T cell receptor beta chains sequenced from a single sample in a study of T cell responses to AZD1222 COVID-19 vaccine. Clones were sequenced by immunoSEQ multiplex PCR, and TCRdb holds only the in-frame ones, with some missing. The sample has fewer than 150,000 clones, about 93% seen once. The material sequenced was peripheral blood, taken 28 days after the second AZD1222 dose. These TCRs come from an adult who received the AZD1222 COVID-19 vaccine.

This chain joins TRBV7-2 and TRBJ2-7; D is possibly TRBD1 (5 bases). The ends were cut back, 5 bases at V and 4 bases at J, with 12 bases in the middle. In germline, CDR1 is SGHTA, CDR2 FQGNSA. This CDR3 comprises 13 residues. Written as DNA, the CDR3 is TGTGCCAGCAGCCACGCGACAGTATACGAGCAGTACTTC. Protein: CASSHATVYEQYF.

DNA for the CDR3: TGTGCCAGCCGGACTAGCGGGGGGGCTTTCAATGAGCAGTTCTTC. Residues: CASRTSGGAFNEQFF. The V call is TRBV27, the J call TRBJ2-1, with 15 bases identical to TRBD2. The CDR3 has 15 amino acids. In germline, CDR1 is MNHEY, CDR2 SMNVEV (reference sequence). The junction had 5 bases not matched to a gene; V was cut back by 8 bases and J by 6 bases.

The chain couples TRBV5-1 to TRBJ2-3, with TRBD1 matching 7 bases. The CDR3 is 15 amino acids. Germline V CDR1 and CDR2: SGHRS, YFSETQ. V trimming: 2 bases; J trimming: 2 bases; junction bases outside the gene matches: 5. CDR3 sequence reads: CASSFGQVNTDTQYF. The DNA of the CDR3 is TGCGCCAGCAGCTTCGGACAGGTTAACACAGATACGCAGTATTTT.

This chain's CDR3 is CASSSWTGGIEKLFF. CDR3 bases: TGTGCCAGCAGTTCATGGACAGGGGGCATTGAAAAACTGTTTTTT. V and J are TRBV28 and TRBJ1-4; 11 nucleotides align to TRBD1. CDR3 length: 15 amino acids. Germline values: CDR1 MDHEN, CDR2 SYDVKM. Trimming took 4 bases from V and 7 from J; bases not matched to a gene: 5.

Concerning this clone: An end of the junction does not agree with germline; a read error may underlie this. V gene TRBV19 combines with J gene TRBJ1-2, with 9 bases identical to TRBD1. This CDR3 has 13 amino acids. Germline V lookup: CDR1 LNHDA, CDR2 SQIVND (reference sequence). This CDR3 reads CASSIHRGQGEIF. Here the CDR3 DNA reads TGTGCCAGTAGTATCCACCGGGGACAGGGTGAGATCTTC.

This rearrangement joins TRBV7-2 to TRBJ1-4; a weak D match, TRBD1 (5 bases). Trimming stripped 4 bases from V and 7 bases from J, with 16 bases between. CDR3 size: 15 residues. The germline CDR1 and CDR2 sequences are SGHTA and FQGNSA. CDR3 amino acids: CASSSDSGLVEKLFF. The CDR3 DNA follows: TGTGCCAGCAGCTCCGATTCAGGGCTTGTTGAAAAACTGTTTTTT.

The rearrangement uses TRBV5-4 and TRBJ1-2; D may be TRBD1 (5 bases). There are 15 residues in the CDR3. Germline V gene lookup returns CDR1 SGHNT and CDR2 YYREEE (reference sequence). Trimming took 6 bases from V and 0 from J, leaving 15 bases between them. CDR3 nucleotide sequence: TGTGCCAGCACCGAAACAGGCTCCCCTAACTATGGCTACACCTTC. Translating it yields CASTETGSPNYGYTF.

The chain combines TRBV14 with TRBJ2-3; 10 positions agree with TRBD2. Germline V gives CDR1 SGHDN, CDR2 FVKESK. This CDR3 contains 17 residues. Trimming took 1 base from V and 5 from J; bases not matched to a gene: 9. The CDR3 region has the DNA TGTGCCAGCAGCCAAGTAGCGGGGGGCTTCCGCGGAGATACGCAGTATTTT. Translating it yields CASSQVAGGFRGDTQYF. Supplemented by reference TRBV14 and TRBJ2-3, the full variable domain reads EAGVTQFPSHSVIEKGQTVTLRCDPISGHDNLYWYRRVMGKEIKFLLHFVKESKQDESGMPNNRFLAERTGGTYSTLKVQPAELEDSGVYFCASSQVAGGFRGDTQYFGPGTRLTVL.

CDR3 loop: CASSQDRGTLGWDTQYF. The CDR3 coding sequence is TGCGCCAGCAGCCAAGATCGTGGGACCCTCGGTTGGGATACGCAGTATTTT. The rearrangement uses TRBV4-3 and TRBJ2-3; D assignment may be TRBD1 or TRBD2 (5 bases each). V was shortened by 0 bases and J by 6 bases, with 19 bases between the two germline ends. The CDR3 consists of 17 residues. Germline CDR1 is LGHNA and CDR2 is YSLEER.

CDR3: CASSFLGVNTEAFF. DNA of the CDR3: TGTGCCAGCAGCTTTTTAGGGGTAAACACTGAAGCTTTCTTT. The chain combines TRBV11-3 with TRBJ1-1, with TRBD1 as a possible D gene (5 bases). V was clipped by 3 bases and J by 2 bases, with 10 bases between them. This CDR3 has 14 residues. Germline lookup yields CDR1 SGHNT and CDR2 YENEEA.

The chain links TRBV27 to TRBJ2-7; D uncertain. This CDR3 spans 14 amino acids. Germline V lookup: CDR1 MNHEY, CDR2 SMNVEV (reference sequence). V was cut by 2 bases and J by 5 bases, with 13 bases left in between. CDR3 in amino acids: CASSLQAPSHEQYF. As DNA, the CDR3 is TGTGCCAGCAGTTTACAGGCTCCTTCCCACGAGCAGTACTTC.